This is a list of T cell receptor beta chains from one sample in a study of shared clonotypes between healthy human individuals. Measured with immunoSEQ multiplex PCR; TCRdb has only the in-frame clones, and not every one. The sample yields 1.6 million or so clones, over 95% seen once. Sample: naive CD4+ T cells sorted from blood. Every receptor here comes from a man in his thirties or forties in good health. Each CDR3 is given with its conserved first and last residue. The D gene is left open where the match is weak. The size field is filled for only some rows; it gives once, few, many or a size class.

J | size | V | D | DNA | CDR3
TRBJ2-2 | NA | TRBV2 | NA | TGTGCCAGCAGGGGTGGGAGGACCCCCTCCGGGGAGCTGTTTTTT | CASRGGRTPSGELFF
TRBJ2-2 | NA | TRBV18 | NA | TGTGCCAGCTCACCAAGAAGGACGACCAACACCGGGGAGCTGTTTTTT | CASSPRRTTNTGELFF
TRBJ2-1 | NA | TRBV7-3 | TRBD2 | TGTGCCAGCAGCTCGGATCTAGCGGGAGGCGGTGAGCAGTTCTTC | CASSSDLAGGGEQFF
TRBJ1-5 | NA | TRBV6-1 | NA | TGTGCCAGCATTGCCCCGTTCGGCAATCAGCCCCAGCATTTT | CASIAPFGNQPQHF
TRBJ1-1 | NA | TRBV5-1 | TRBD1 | TGCGCCAGCAGCTTGATAGTCCGGGACAGATGGACGATGAACACTGAAGCTTTCTTT | CASSLIVRDRWTMNTEAFF
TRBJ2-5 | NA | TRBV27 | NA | TGTGCCAGCAGACTAAGGCCCCAAGAGACCCAGTACTTC | CASRLRPQETQYF
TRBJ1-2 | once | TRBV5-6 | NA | TGTGCCAGCAGCTTGGATCGTCGAAGGGGCTACACCTTC | CASSLDRRRGYTF
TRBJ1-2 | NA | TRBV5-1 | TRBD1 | TGCGCCAGCAGCCCTCCCGGACAGGGGATTTATGGCTACACCTTC | CASSPPGQGIYGYTF
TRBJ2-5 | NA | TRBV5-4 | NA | TGTGCCAGCGCCTTGGGAGGGGGTTTAGAGACCCAGTACTTC | CASALGGGLETQYF
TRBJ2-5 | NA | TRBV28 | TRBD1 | TGTGCCAGCAGTTTCAAGTTAGCCGACATTCGTGCACAGGGGGTAGAGACCCAGTACTTC | CASSFKLADIRAQGVETQYF
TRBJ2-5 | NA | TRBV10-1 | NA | TGCGCCAGCAGTGAGGGGTTTATGGAGACCCAGTACTTC | CASSEGFMETQYF
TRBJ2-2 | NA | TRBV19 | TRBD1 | TGTGCCAGTAGTAGACCGACAGGGGGCGCCACCGGGGAGCTGTTTTTT | CASSRPTGGATGELFF
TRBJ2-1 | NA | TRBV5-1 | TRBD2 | TGCGCCAGCAGCCCCTCGACTAGCTCCGGTGAGCAGTTCTTC | CASSPSTSSGEQFF
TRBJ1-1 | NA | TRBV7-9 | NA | TGTGCCAGCAGACGCGCGGGGGGCCAGGGCACTGAAGCTTTCTTT | CASRRAGGQGTEAFF